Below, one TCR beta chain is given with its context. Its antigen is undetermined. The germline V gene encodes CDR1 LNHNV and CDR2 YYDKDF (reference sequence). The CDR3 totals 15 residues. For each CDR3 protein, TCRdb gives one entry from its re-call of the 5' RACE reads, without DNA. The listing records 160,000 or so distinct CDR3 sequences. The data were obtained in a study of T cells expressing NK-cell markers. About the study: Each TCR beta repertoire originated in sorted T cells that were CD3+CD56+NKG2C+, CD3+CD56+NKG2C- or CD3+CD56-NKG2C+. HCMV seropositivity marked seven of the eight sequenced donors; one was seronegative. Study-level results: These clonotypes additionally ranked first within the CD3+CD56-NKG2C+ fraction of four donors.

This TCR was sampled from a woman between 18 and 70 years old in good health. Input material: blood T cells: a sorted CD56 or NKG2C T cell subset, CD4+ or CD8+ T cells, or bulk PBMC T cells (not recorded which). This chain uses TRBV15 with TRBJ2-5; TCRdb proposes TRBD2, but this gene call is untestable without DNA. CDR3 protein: CATSRGGDGEETQYF.